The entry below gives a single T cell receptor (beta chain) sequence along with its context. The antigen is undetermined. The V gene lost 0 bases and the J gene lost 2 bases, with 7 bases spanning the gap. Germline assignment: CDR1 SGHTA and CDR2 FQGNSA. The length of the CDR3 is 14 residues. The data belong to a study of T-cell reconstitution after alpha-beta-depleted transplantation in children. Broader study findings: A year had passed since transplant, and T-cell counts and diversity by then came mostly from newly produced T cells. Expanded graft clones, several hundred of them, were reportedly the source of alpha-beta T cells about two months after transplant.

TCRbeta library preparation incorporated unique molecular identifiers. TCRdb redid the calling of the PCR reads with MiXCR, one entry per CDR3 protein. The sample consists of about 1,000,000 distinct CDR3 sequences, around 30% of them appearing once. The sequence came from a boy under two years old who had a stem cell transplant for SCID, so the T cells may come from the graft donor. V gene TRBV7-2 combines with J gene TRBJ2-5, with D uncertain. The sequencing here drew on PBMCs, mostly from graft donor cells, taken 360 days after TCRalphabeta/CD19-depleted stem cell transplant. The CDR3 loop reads CASSLAGWQETQYF. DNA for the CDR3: TGTGCCAGCAGCTTAGCCGGCTGGCAAGAGACCCAGTACTTC.